What follows describes a single TCR beta chain. In its sample, this clone was seen once. Its antigen remains undetermined. No much larger clone is present one base from it, and per-base qualities are unavailable. The data derive from a study of Ad26.COV2.S vaccination and SARS-CoV-2 variants (dated by TCRdb to the early 2020s). Some background on the complete study: Donors in the vaccine arm were drawn from COV1001, a multicentre, randomized, double-blind, placebo-controlled phase I-IIa trial testing Ad26.COV2.S in healthy adults. Ad26.COV2.S was administered intramuscularly at 5 x 10^10 or 1 x 10^11 viral particles, either as a single shot or as two shots given 56 days apart. Sequencing of the TCRbeta repertoire served to evaluate the specificity and breadth of SARS-CoV-2-reactive T cell receptors following Ad26.COV2.S vaccination. The TCR-sequenced set comprised approximately 32 samples: 19 Ad26.COV2.S vaccine recipients, 5 placebo recipients and 8 SARS-CoV-2 convalescent individuals. Trial participants were randomized into five groups of five: low-dose or high-dose Ad26.COV2.S given once or twice, or placebo on both occasions. Blinding of investigators to trial group allocation was maintained during experiments and outcome assessment. Summary of the overall study and its limitations: According to the authors, total T cell responses may have been underestimated by the TCR breadth and depth analyses. Substantial breadth of spike-specific CD8+ and CD4+ T cell responses was reported after vaccination. Spike-specific TCR breadth was higher in Ad26.COV2.S recipients than in placebo recipients (P = 0.0014). The study lacked the statistical power to compare responses across vaccine doses or regimens. Vaccine and placebo recipients had comparable non-spike TCR breadth, which fits with the vaccine containing only spike.

The immunoSEQ Assay was the method used to sequence TCRbeta CDR3 regions. After extraction, genomic DNA underwent amplification by bias-controlled multiplex PCR, followed by high-throughput sequencing. On the authors' methods: To quantify the absolute abundance of every unique TCRbeta CDR3 region, sequences were collapsed and filtered. T cell fraction was estimated by normalization of TCRbeta template counts to usable DNA, with usable DNA being measured through amplification of reference genes present in all nucleated cells. Repertoire TCRs were annotated as SARS-CoV-2-specific when V gene, CDR3 amino acid sequence and J gene were exactly matched to a known reactive TCR set. The reference SARS-CoV-2 TCR set came from MIRA and was filtered for enrichment in COVID-19-positive ImmuneCODE repertoires, removing public or cross-reactive TCRs. Based on the MIRA antigens, annotated TCRs were further analysed at the level of specific ORF or position within ORF. Breadth was defined as the number of annotated unique rearrangements divided by the total number of unique productive rearrangements, and depth was defined as the summed frequency of the annotated unique rearrangements. Group comparisons of TCR breadth used two-sided Wilcoxon rank-sum tests. The immuneACCESS repertoire file appears here via TCRdb, limited to in-frame rearrangements. These files lack a portion of the clones; in checked studies, under half of the deficit traces to unresolved V genes, and the cause of the others is not known. Clone size and the V and J calls come from that table; the DNA yielded D and trimming. This sample comprises around 320,000 clones, 70% to 90% of them detected only once. The ten largest account for 2% to 2.5% of the sample.

This specimen's treatment or condition label, interpreted: roughly 20 received Ad26.COV2.S at low or high dose, single or two shots; about 5 received placebo; per-sample allocation not given. For vaccine and placebo recipients, repertoires were sequenced using samples collected on day 63 after the first injection. Cohort 1b enrolled about two dozen adults aged 18-55 years at a single site in Boston, USA, between 29 July and 7 August 2020. Ad26.COV2.S was a replication-incompetent adenovirus type 26 vector that expressed a prefusion-stabilized SARS-CoV-2 spike protein derived from the original Wuhan strain. The sequence was collected from a person aged 18-60 years who received the Ad26.COV2.S COVID-19 vaccine or a placebo. The sample here was peripheral blood, taken in a trial of Ad26.COV2.S vaccine versus placebo.

The DNA reads TGTGCCAGCTCATTCAGGGTTGACTATGGCTACACCTTC. Its protein product is CASSFRVDYGYTF. The chain joins TRBV18 to TRBJ1-2; matching of 5 bases hints at TRBD1 as the D gene. Including cysteine and phenylalanine, the CDR3 has 13 amino acids. The CDR3 DNA has 39 bases and is translated from base 1. The germline V gene provides CDR1 KGHSH and CDR2 LQKENI. The V and J ends are trimmed by 5 bases and 3 bases, leaving 10 bases between them. The full variable domain, completed from the reference TRBV18 and TRBJ1-2 proteins outside the CDR3, reads NAGVMQNPRHLVRRRGQEARLRCSPMKGHSHVYWYRQLPEEGLKFMVYLQKENIIDESGMPKERFSAEFPKEGPSILRIQQVVRGDSAAYFCASSFRVDYGYTFGSGTRLTVV.